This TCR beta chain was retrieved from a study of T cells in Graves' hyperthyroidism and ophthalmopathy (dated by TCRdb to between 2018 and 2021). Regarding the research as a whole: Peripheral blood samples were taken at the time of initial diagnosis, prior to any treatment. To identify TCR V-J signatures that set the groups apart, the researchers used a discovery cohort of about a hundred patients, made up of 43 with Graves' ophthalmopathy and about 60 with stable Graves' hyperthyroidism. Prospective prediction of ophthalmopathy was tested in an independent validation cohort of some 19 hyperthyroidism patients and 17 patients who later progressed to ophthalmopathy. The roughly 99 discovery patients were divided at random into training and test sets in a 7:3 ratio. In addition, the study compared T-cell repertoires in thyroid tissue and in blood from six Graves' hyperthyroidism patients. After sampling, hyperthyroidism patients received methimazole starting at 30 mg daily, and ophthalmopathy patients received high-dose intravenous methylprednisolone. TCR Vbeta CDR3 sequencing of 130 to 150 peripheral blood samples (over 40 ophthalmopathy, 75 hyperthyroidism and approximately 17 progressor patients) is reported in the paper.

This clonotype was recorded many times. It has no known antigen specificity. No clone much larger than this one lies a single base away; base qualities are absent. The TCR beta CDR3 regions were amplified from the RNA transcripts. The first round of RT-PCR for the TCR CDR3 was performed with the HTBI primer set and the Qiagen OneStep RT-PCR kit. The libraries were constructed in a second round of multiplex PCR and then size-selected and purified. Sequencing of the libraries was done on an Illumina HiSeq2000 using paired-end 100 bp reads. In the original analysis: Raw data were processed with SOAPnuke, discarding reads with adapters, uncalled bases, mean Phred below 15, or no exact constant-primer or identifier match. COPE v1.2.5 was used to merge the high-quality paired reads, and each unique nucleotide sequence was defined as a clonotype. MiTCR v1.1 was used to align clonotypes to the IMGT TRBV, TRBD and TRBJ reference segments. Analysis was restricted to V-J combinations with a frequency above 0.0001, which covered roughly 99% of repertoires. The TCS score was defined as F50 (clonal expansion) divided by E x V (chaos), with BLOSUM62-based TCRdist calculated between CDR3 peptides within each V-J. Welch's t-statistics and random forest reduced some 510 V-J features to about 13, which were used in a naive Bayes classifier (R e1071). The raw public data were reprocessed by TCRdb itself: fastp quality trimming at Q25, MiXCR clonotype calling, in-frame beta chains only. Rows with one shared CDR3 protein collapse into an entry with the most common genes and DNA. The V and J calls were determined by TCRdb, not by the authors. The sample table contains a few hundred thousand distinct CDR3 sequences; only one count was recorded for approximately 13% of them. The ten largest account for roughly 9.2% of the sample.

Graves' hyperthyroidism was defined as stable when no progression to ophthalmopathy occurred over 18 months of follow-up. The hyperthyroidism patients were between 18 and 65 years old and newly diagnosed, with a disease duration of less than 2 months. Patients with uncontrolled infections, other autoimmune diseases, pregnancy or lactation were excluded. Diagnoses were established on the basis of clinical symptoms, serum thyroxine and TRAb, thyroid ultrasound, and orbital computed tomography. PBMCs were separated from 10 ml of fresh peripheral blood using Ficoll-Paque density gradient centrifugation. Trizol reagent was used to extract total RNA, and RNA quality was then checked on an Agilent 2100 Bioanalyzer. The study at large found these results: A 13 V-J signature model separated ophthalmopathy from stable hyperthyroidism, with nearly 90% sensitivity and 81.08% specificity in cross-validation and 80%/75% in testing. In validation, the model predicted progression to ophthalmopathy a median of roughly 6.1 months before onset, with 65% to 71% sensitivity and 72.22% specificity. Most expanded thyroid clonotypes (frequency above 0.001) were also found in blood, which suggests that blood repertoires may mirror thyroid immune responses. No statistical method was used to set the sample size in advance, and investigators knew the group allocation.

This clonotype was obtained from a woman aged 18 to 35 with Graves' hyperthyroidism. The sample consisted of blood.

This receptor carries the CDR3 CASLKVGGNNEQFF. The nucleotide sequence is given as TGTGCCAGCCTTAAGGTGGGGGGTAACAATGAGCAGTTCTTC. The chain is made from TRBV12-3 or TRBV12-4 and TRBJ2-1, with a weak D call of TRBD2 (6 bases match). The CDR3 holds 14 amino acids from the cysteine to the phenylalanine. Only the CDR3 DNA stays, 42 bases, in frame from base 1. V is cut by 8 bases and J by 5 bases, and the space between the germline ends is 16 bases.